This is a list of T cell receptor beta chains from one sample in a study of cytomegalovirus exposure and HLA in healthy donors. Assay used: immunoSEQ multiplex PCR; TCRdb lists only in-frame clones, some missing. The data contain around 260,000 clones, 75% to 90% of them singletons. Sequencing used PBMCs. The source is a girl aged 2 to 9 in good health and CMV-seronegative. Both conserved end residues are part of each CDR3. The D gene is left open where the match is weak. Clone size is stated in some rows and not others, as once, few, many or a class when expanded.

-	TRBD2	TRBV27	TRBJ2-5	CASSPISGRDQETQYF	TGTGCCAGCAGTCCAATTAGCGGGAGGGATCAAGAGACCCAGTACTTC
-	-	TRBV19	TRBJ2-1	CASSSRDSLTYNEQFF	TGTGCCAGTAGTTCCCGGGACTCCCTAACCTACAATGAGCAGTTCTTC
-	TRBD2	TRBV28	TRBJ2-1	CASSFRGGSYNEQFF	TGTGCCAGCAGTTTCCGGGGGGGCTCCTACAATGAGCAGTTCTTC
-	-	TRBV28	TRBJ1-1	CATIDGGDLNTEAFF	TGTGCCACCATTGACGGGGGGGACCTGAACACTGAAGCTTTCTTT
once	TRBD1	TRBV28	TRBJ1-2	CASRNFDRAYDGYTF	TGTGCCAGCAGAAACTTCGACAGGGCATATGATGGCTACACCTTC
-	-	TRBV2	TRBJ2-7	CASQGGEQYF	TGTGCCAGCCAGGGCGGCGAGCAGTACTTC
-	-	TRBV7-9	TRBJ2-1	CASSSTAGKGNEQFF	TGTGCCAGCAGCTCAACAGCAGGGAAGGGCAATGAGCAGTTCTTC
-	TRBD2	TRBV27	TRBJ2-7	CASRASGLYEQYF	TGTGCCAGCAGAGCTAGCGGCCTCTACGAGCAGTACTTC
-	TRBD1	TRBV4-2	TRBJ2-5	CASGGLGQKYQETQYF	TGTGCCAGCGGCGGATTGGGACAGAAGTACCAAGAGACCCAGTACTTC
once	TRBD1	TRBV28	TRBJ1-5	CASSFLHGTGGRQPQHF	TGTGCCAGCAGTTTCCTCCACGGGACAGGGGGCCGTCAGCCCCAGCATTTT
-	TRBD1	TRBV28	TRBJ1-1	CASSQGTGGPNTEAFF	TGTGCCAGCAGTCAAGGGACAGGGGGCCCGAACACTGAAGCTTTCTTT
-	-	TRBV5-4	TRBJ2-2	CASSSARLENTGELFF	TGTGCCAGCAGCTCGGCGAGACTCGAGAACACCGGGGAGCTGTTTTTT
-	TRBD2	TRBV13	TRBJ2-7	CASSFSGGGKYEQYF	TGTGCCAGCAGCTTTTCGGGCGGGGGAAAATACGAGCAGTACTTC
-	TRBD1	TRBV18	TRBJ1-4	CASSSGQGVREKLFF	TGTGCCAGCTCATCAGGACAGGGCGTTCGGGAAAAACTGTTTTTT
-	TRBD2	TRBV28	TRBJ2-7	CASIPNSGTYYEQYF	TGTGCCAGCATCCCCAATAGCGGGACCTACTACGAGCAGTACTTC
once	-	TRBV7-2	TRBJ2-7	CASSLSLSYEQYF	TGTGCCAGCAGTTTATCTCTGTCCTACGAGCAGTACTTC
-	TRBD1	TRBV18	TRBJ1-2	CASSPGTGGRYTF	TGTGCCAGCTCACCAGGGACAGGGGGCAGGTACACCTTC
-	TRBD2	TRBV13	TRBJ2-2	CASSPSGTSATGELFF	TGTGCCAGCAGTCCCTCCGGGACTAGCGCGACCGGGGAGCTGTTTTTT
-	-	TRBV5-1	TRBJ2-1	CASFRVQDNEQFF	TGCGCCAGCTTCCGGGTACAGGACAATGAGCAGTTCTTC
few	-	TRBV2	TRBJ2-7	CASSGQVYEQYF	TGTGCCAGCAGTGGGCAGGTCTACGAGCAGTACTTC
-	TRBD1	TRBV29-1	TRBJ2-7	CSVEGTGAYEQYF	TGCAGCGTTGAAGGGACAGGGGCCTACGAGCAGTACTTC
once	-	TRBV2	TRBJ2-5	CARSPAGRQETQYF	TGTGCCAGGAGTCCGGCAGGGCGGCAAGAGACCCAGTACTTC
once	TRBD1	TRBV6-1	TRBJ2-2	CASSETLTGGRTGELFF	TGTGCCAGCAGTGAAACACTGACAGGGGGCAGGACCGGGGAGCTGTTTTTT
few	TRBD2	TRBV7-3	TRBJ2-1	CASSLGSSGSNEQFF	TGTGCCAGCAGCCTAGGGTCTAGCGGGAGCAATGAGCAGTTCTTC
once	-	TRBV27	TRBJ2-7	CASSRAPVLINYEQYF	TGTGCCAGCAGTCGTGCCCCGGTCCTAATAAACTACGAGCAGTACTTC
-	-	TRBV4-1	TRBJ1-5	CASSQYYRYDYSNQPQHF	TGCGCCAGCAGCCAATACTACAGGTATGATTATAGCAATCAGCCCCAGCATTTT
-	-	TRBV6-9	TRBJ2-5	CASSHPGLLQETQYF	TGTGCCAGCAGTCATCCTGGCCTCCTCCAAGAGACCCAGTACTTC
-	-	TRBV7-6	TRBJ1-5	CASSATSLISNQPQHF	TGTGCCAGCAGCGCTACCTCATTGATTAGCAATCAGCCCCAGCATTTT
-	TRBD2	TRBV29-1	TRBJ2-1	CSVGTSGRSYNEQFF	TGCAGCGTCGGGACTAGCGGCCGTTCCTACAATGAGCAGTTCTTC
-	TRBD2	TRBV7-9	TRBJ2-1	CASSFEYSGRGEQFF	TGTGCCAGCAGCTTCGAATACAGCGGGAGGGGTGAGCAGTTCTTC
-	TRBD1	TRBV6-1	TRBJ1-2	CASDRDRRQYGYTF	TGTGCCAGCGACCGGGACAGACGACAGTATGGCTACACCTTC
-	TRBD1	TRBV27	TRBJ2-1	CASTIRTGYYNEQFF	TGTGCCAGCACCATAAGGACAGGCTACTACAATGAGCAGTTCTTC
-	-	TRBV7-3	TRBJ2-2	CASSSGSLAGELFF	TGTGCCAGCAGCTCGGGGTCATTGGCCGGGGAGCTGTTTTTT